These T cell receptor beta chains were read from a single sample in a study of monozygotic twins with inflammatory bowel disease. Each CDR3 protein gets one entry in TCRdb, which reprocessed the 5' RACE reads and gives no DNA. Across 300,000 to 350,000 distinct CDR3 sequences, the top ten clones capture under 2.5% of the sample. Sequenced sample: blood. The receptors were sampled from a human donor with ulcerative colitis or Crohn's disease, or a healthy co-twin of an affected twin (not recorded which). CDR3s include the opening cysteine and the closing phenylalanine or tryptophan.

CDR3aa,j_gene,v_gene
CSAKGHFTEAFF,TRBJ1-1,TRBV20-1
CSARVAGAGEQYF,TRBJ2-7,TRBV20-1
CASSYSLGEEQFF,TRBJ2-1,TRBV6-5
CASRGGNINISYNEQFF,TRBJ2-1,TRBV7-9
CASTLGGTYEQYF,TRBJ2-7,TRBV28
CASSLTSGTPRQGYEQYF,TRBJ2-7,TRBV5-1
CATSDTGWETQYF,TRBJ2-5,TRBV24-1
CASSSNLWAGNGSPLHF,TRBJ1-6,TRBV27
CASRPGSGIADTQYF,TRBJ2-3,TRBV5-1
CASSLTQGLGEKLFF,TRBJ1-4,TRBV28
CASSGVDSLGELFF,TRBJ2-2,TRBV5-6
CASSLFPNQPQHF,TRBJ1-5,TRBV5-1
CATSEPGRENQPQHF,TRBJ1-5,TRBV15
CSALRVVAGEAYNEQFF,TRBJ2-1,TRBV20-1
CASSEYRETEETQYF,TRBJ2-5,TRBV25-1
CASSLPGGIRDGSYGYTF,TRBJ1-2,TRBV5-1
CSADRAGYSNQPQHF,TRBJ1-5,TRBV20-1
CASTLTGRDPEAFF,TRBJ1-1,TRBV3-1
CASSLPGLITNSNQPQHF,TRBJ1-5,TRBV5-8
CATSRRGDRYPYGYTF,TRBJ1-2,TRBV15
CASSSNAQNTEAFF,TRBJ1-1,TRBV19
CASSPTGGVPTGELFF,TRBJ2-2,TRBV14
CASSEVSRGLSGGAQYF,TRBJ2-5,TRBV25-1
CASSQGLYSPQYF,TRBJ2-5,TRBV14
CASSFLGGDGDEQFF,TRBJ2-1,TRBV5-1
CRARLAGGRGTDTQYF,TRBJ2-3,TRBV20-1
CASSFRRDNEQFF,TRBJ2-1,TRBV5-5
CASNGFNTEAFF,TRBJ1-1,TRBV6-6
CASSQSSLPGQVNTEAFF,TRBJ1-1,TRBV4-1
CASSLDGKNNQPQHF,TRBJ1-5,TRBV12-3/TRBV12-4
CASRVNYRGSSYEQYF,TRBJ2-7,TRBV6-2/TRBV6-3
CSVARGASQNIQYF,TRBJ2-4,TRBV29-1
CAWTPGPGRGYTF,TRBJ1-2,TRBV30
CASSKTAGDPEAFF,TRBJ1-1,TRBV12-3/TRBV12-4
CASSQGQGRGYTF,TRBJ1-2,TRBV4-1
CASSESGSSNQPQHF,TRBJ1-5,TRBV25-1
CASSSGAPNEKLFF,TRBJ1-4,TRBV7-9
CASCVGSQETQYF,TRBJ2-5,TRBV7-9
CASSQDAQSYEQYF,TRBJ2-7,TRBV4-3
CASGGSSDNSPLHF,TRBJ1-6,TRBV5-1
CAIGRPGRTGELFF,TRBJ2-2,TRBV10-3
CASSLYGSQTREKLFF,TRBJ1-4,TRBV28
CAISESPSGGTTGELFF,TRBJ2-2,TRBV10-3
CASSLDVGPNTGELFF,TRBJ2-2,TRBV5-1
CASSLYGTSNQPQHF,TRBJ1-5,TRBV5-6
CASSPGGRNTEAFF,TRBJ1-1,TRBV18
CSARDTGGPSPDTQYF,TRBJ2-3,TRBV20-1
CASTRVGEKLFF,TRBJ1-4,TRBV12-3/TRBV12-4
CASSQGGRVGETQYF,TRBJ2-5,TRBV4-1
CASSLLSMAYTEAFF,TRBJ1-1,TRBV7-2